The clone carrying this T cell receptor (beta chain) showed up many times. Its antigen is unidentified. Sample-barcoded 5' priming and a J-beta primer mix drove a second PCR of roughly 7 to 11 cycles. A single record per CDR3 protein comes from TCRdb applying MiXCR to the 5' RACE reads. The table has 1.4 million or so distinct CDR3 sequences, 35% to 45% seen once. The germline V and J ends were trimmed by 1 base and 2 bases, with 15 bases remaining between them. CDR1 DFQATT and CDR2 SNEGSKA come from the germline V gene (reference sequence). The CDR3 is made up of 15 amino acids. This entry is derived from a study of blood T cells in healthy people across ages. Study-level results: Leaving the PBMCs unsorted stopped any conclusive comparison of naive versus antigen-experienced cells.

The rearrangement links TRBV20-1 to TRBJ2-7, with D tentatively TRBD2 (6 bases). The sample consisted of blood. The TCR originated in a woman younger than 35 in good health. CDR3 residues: CSARVGPSVAYEQYF. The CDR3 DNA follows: TGCAGTGCTAGAGTTGGGCCTAGCGTCGCCTACGAGCAGTACTTC.